This T cell receptor beta chain was obtained from a study of blood T cells in healthy people across ages. General study points: The study found more naive CD4+ cells and higher diversity in long-lived than aged donors.

Notes on this clonotype: Its antigen is not known.

Germline CDR1 reads SNHLY; CDR2 reads FYNNEI. The CDR3 has 16 residues. Trimming left V 5 bases short and J 1 base short, with 15 bases between. Primed by a sample-barcoded 5' primer and a J-beta primer mix, a second PCR proceeded for 7 to 11 cycles. Each CDR3 protein gets one entry after TCRdb re-called the 5' RACE reads with MiXCR. Found here are 760,000 or so distinct CDR3 sequences, around 25% of them singletons; the top ten hold more than 7.5%. The same specimen was also included in a second study, on T cells of mothers and their children. That study adds: Thymic selection shapes TCR recombination output similarly in related and unrelated pairs. T cell clones that were persistent and microchimeric went undetected.

V is TRBV2 and J is TRBJ2-4; weak D call: TRBD1 (6 bases). Sequenced sample: blood. The source of this sequence is a boy between 10 and 17 years old in good health. CDR3 residues: CASSTGQPGAKNIQYF. In DNA, the CDR3 is TGTGCCAGCAGTACTGGACAGCCGGGGGCCAAAAACATTCAGTACTTC.